These 2 T cell receptor beta chains were sequenced from one sample in a study of shared clonotypes between healthy human individuals. The table came from immunoSEQ multiplex PCR; TCRdb's copy has only in-frame clones and leaves some out. This table has around 100,000 clones, roughly 70% appearing once. The sequenced sample was memory CD8+ T cells sorted from blood. Described subset: CD45RO+ cells pooled with CCR7-negative TemRA cells. The source is a woman in her 30s in good health.

Comments on this clone: Only one base separates this from a far larger clonotype, so it likely reflects a read error. The rearrangement joins TRBV4-1 to TRBJ1-1; tentatively, D is TRBD1 (6 bases). V gave up 2 bases and J gave up 1 base, with 8 bases separating them. This CDR3 region has 14 residues. Germline V lookup: CDR1 MGHRA, CDR2 YSYEKL. The CDR3 sequence: CASSQNRENTEAFF. CDR3 coding DNA: TGCGCCAGCAGCCAAAACAGGGAGAACACTGAAGCTTTCTTT.

The rearrangement links TRBV4-1 to TRBJ1-5, with a tentative D call TRBD1 (5 bases). CDR1 is MGHRA and CDR2 is YSYEKL in the germline V gene. There are 14 residues in the CDR3. The ends were cut back, 4 bases at V and 6 bases at J, with 13 bases in the middle. CDR3 in DNA: TGCGCCAGCAGCCGGGAACTGACAGTTCAGCCCCAGCATTTT. Translated, it gives CASSRELTVQPQHF.